This TCR beta chain appears in the sequencing data of a study of response to subunit inactivated influenza vaccine. General observations from the study: That few new T cells are recruited by each seasonal influenza vaccination was the authors' suggestion.

MiXCR was run by TCRdb on the RT-PCR reads, yielding one entry per CDR3 protein. This sample has about 480,000 distinct CDR3 sequences, with about 25% found just once. V was pared by 4 bases and J by 3 bases, with 13 bases of the junction left unmatched. Germline loops: CDR1 SGHDT, CDR2 YYEEEE. This CDR3 has 17 residues. This clonotype was detected a few times. Its antigen is undetermined. The V call is TRBV5-6, the J call TRBJ2-3, with 8 bases that match TRBD2. The sample consisted of CD4+ T cells sorted from PBMCs, taken approximately 5 days after vaccination. The TCR sequence derives from a man aged 45-65 years who received an inactivated influenza vaccine. In DNA, the CDR3 is TGTGCCAGCAGCGCCTTTGACGGGGCTAGCGGGACAGATACGCAGTATTTT. This codes for CASSAFDGASGTDTQYF.